Listed below are T cell receptor beta chains from one sample, sequenced in a study of T cell responses to AZD1222 COVID-19 vaccine. The protocol was immunoSEQ multiplex PCR, while the TCRdb copy is restricted to in-frame clones and leaves out a portion. The sample includes some 150,000 clones, just over 90% of them seen just once. The specimen comprised peripheral blood, sampled on day 0 of AZD1222 vaccination. These receptors were taken from an adult in good health. The CDR3 runs from the conserved cysteine through the conserved F or W. The order of the fields is clone size, J gene, D gene, V gene, CDR3 DNA, CDR3 protein. D genes are given only for firm matches. Not all rows give a size; the values are once, few, many and, for expanded clones, a class.

>-|TRBJ2-2|-|TRBV6-2/TRBV6-3
TGTGCCAGCAGTTACACGGCGCACACCGGGGAGCTGTTTTTT
CASSYTAHTGELFF
>once|TRBJ2-1|TRBD2|TRBV9
TGTGCCAGCAGCGTACCGCTAGCGGGGGCAGACCCGTACAATGAGCAGTTCTTC
CASSVPLAGADPYNEQFF
>few|TRBJ2-2|-|TRBV2
TGTGCCAGCGTTCCAGCTCCCGGATCGGGGGAGCTGTTTTTT
CASVPAPGSGELFF
>-|TRBJ1-2|-|TRBV7-9
TGTGCCAGCAGCCGCAGGTCTTCCTACACCTTC
CASSRRSSYTF
>-|TRBJ1-2|-|TRBV6-1
TGTGCCAGCAGTGACACCTATGGCTACACCTTC
CASSDTYGYTF
>-|TRBJ2-6|-|TRBV2
TGTGCCAGCAGTGAAGAGGGCAGGGCTGGGGCCAACGTCCTGACTTTC
CASSEEGRAGANVLTF
>-|TRBJ2-3|-|TRBV11-3
TGTGCCAGCAGCTTAGGAGACAGGACACGCGATACGCAGTATTTT
CASSLGDRTRDTQYF
>once|TRBJ1-6|TRBD1|TRBV6-2/TRBV6-3
TGTGCCAGCAGTTACCCGGGACAGGGAGTGGGAAGCTCCTATAATTCACCCCTCCACTTT
CASSYPGQGVGSSYNSPLHF
>once|TRBJ2-3|TRBD2|TRBV5-1
TGCGCCAGCAGTTATAGAGGGACTAGCGGGGGGGCAGCAGATACGCAGTATTTT
CASSYRGTSGGAADTQYF
>-|TRBJ1-1|-|TRBV12-3/TRBV12-4
TGTGCCAGCAGTTTAATGGGGTTGGCTGAAGCTTTCTTT
CASSLMGLAEAFF
>-|TRBJ1-3|-|TRBV9
TGTGCCAGCAGCGTAGCGGGGAGGGCCCGAGACCTCTCTGGAAACACCATATATTTT
CASSVAGRARDLSGNTIYF
>-|TRBJ1-1|-|TRBV11-3
TGTGCCAGCAGCTTAGAGCTAAGAGGGGGGAACACTGAAGCTTTCTTT
CASSLELRGGNTEAFF
>-|TRBJ1-2|TRBD1|TRBV6-5
TGTGCCAGCAGTAGACAGGGGCACTATGGCTACACCTTC
CASSRQGHYGYTF
>-|TRBJ1-6|-|TRBV9
TGTGCCAGCAGCGGGCCGGATAATTCACCCCTCCACTTT
CASSGPDNSPLHF
>-|TRBJ1-5|TRBD1|TRBV27
TGTGCCAGCAGTTGGGCAGGGGGCGAGCAGCCCCAGCATTTT
CASSWAGGEQPQHF
>-|TRBJ1-1|-|TRBV5-1
TGCGCCAGCAGCTTGGGAGGGCTAGGGACGGCTTTCTTT
CASSLGGLGTAFF
>-|TRBJ1-2|TRBD1|TRBV5-6
TGTGCCAGCGGCTTTCCCCGGGACAGGCCCCCTTATAACTATGGCTACACCTTC
CASGFPRDRPPYNYGYTF
>-|TRBJ1-5|-|TRBV24-1
TGTGCCACCAGTGAGGTGGATCAGCCCCAGCATTTT
CATSEVDQPQHF
>-|TRBJ2-7|-|TRBV10-3
TGTGCCATCAGTGGACAGGTCTACTACGAGCAGTACTTC
CAISGQVYYEQYF
>once|TRBJ2-1|TRBD2|TRBV10-1
TGCGCCAGCAGTGAGTCTAGCGGGGGGGTTAGCTCCTACAATGAGCAGTTCTTC
CASSESSGGVSSYNEQFF